The text below deals with one T cell receptor (beta chain). The data were taken from a study of sequential checkpoint blockade in melanoma. Study summary: Randomization was 1:1 between first-line nivolumab→ipilimumab and ipilimumab→nivolumab.

Treatment in this sample: randomized to nivolumab then ipilimumab (arm A) or the reverse (arm B). No patient had prior DNA-damaging chemotherapy. PBMC sorting kept live CD3+CD8+ cells without CD19 or CD56. V lost 2 bases to trimming and J lost 4 bases, with 13 bases between them. The germline V gene has CDR1 SGHTA and CDR2 FQGNSA. This CDR3 region has 15 residues. The protocol was immunoSEQ multiplex PCR, while the TCRdb copy is restricted to in-frame clones and leaves out a portion. The sample shows some 10,000 clones, less than 80% of them seen only once. The chain employs TRBV7-2 and TRBJ2-3; a weak D match, TRBD2 (7 bases). The starting material was CD8+ T cells sorted from blood (inferred from file names), obtained from a patient given nivolumab and ipilimumab in sequence. This TCR derives from a human donor with melanoma. The CDR3 protein is CASSLRGAAADTQYF. CDR3 DNA sequence: TGTGCCAGCAGCTTACGGGGGGCAGCAGCAGATACGCAGTATTTT.